This is a list of T cell receptor beta chains from one sample in a study of PD-1 blockade in classical Hodgkin lymphoma. Repertoires were generated with immunoSEQ multiplex PCR, while TCRdb's copy carries only in-frame clones and drops some. This sample has roughly 20,000 clones; more than 75% occur once, and the top ten carry roughly 20%. Source: peripheral blood mononuclear cells (PBMCs), taken before the fourth cycle of nivolumab. The receptors were gathered from a human donor with classical Hodgkin lymphoma. CDR3s include the opening cysteine and the closing phenylalanine or tryptophan. The D gene is left open where the match is weak. Clone size is not always given. Where it is, it says once, few, many or a class for expanded clones.

CDR3nt: TGTGCCAGCAGCAGACTAGGACTAGCCAAAAACATTCAGTACTTC
CDR3aa: CASSRLGLAKNIQYF
j_gene: TRBJ2-4
d_gene: -
abundance: -
v_gene: TRBV11-2

CDR3nt: TGTGCCAGTAGAGACAGGGGGTTCCCAGGGCAGCCCCAGCATTTT
CDR3aa: CASRDRGFPGQPQHF
j_gene: TRBJ1-5
d_gene: TRBD1
abundance: -
v_gene: TRBV19

CDR3nt: TGTGCCAGTAGTAGCGGACAGCCATGGGTTGGCCCAGATACGCAGTATTTT
CDR3aa: CASSSGQPWVGPDTQYF
j_gene: TRBJ2-3
d_gene: -
abundance: -
v_gene: TRBV19

CDR3nt: TGTGCCAGTAGCCGCGGACTAGCGGGAGGGGGTTACGAGCAGTACTTC
CDR3aa: CASSRGLAGGGYEQYF
j_gene: TRBJ2-7
d_gene: TRBD2
abundance: few
v_gene: TRBV19

CDR3nt: TGTGCCAGCAGCCCCGGACCCAACCAATATAGTGAGCAGTTCTTC
CDR3aa: CASSPGPNQYSEQFF
j_gene: TRBJ2-1
d_gene: -
abundance: -
v_gene: TRBV11-2

CDR3nt: TGCGCCAGCAGTGGTGGACTAACAGATACGCAGTATTTT
CDR3aa: CASSGGLTDTQYF
j_gene: TRBJ2-3
d_gene: -
abundance: -
v_gene: TRBV10-1

CDR3nt: TGCAGCGTTCACGGACCAACATACACCTTC
CDR3aa: CSVHGPTYTF
j_gene: TRBJ1-2
d_gene: -
abundance: -
v_gene: TRBV29-1

CDR3nt: TGTGCCAGCAGTTACTCGAGTCCGGAAGAGGAAAAACTGTTTTTT
CDR3aa: CASSYSSPEEEKLFF
j_gene: TRBJ1-4
d_gene: -
abundance: -
v_gene: TRBV6-5

CDR3nt: TGTGCCAGCAGCTCGGGGGACGGTGAAGCTTTCTTT
CDR3aa: CASSSGDGEAFF
j_gene: TRBJ1-1
d_gene: -
abundance: -
v_gene: TRBV9

CDR3nt: TGTGCCAGCTCGCAGGTTGGGACAGGGACCACCGGGGAGCTGTTTTTT
CDR3aa: CASSQVGTGTTGELFF
j_gene: TRBJ2-2
d_gene: TRBD1
abundance: few
v_gene: TRBV18

CDR3nt: TGTGCCAGCAGAGATAGACAGGGAAGCACAGATACGCAGTATTTT
CDR3aa: CASRDRQGSTDTQYF
j_gene: TRBJ2-3
d_gene: TRBD1
abundance: -
v_gene: TRBV11-2

CDR3nt: TGCGCCAGCAGCGACCGGGCAGGGGGAAACTATGGCTACACCTTC
CDR3aa: CASSDRAGGNYGYTF
j_gene: TRBJ1-2
d_gene: TRBD1
abundance: once
v_gene: TRBV5-1

CDR3nt: TGTGCCAGCAGTAGGGGCGGAGAGAGCACAGATACGCAGTATTTT
CDR3aa: CASSRGGESTDTQYF
j_gene: TRBJ2-3
d_gene: -
abundance: -
v_gene: TRBV6-5

CDR3nt: TGTGCCAGCAAGCCGGGGGGAACCGTCGGGGAGCAGTACTTC
CDR3aa: CASKPGGTVGEQYF
j_gene: TRBJ2-7
d_gene: TRBD2
abundance: -
v_gene: TRBV6-5

CDR3nt: TGTGCCAGCAGCGACGGGGGGTTGCGTTCACCCCTCCACTTT
CDR3aa: CASSDGGLRSPLHF
j_gene: TRBJ1-6
d_gene: -
abundance: -
v_gene: TRBV2

CDR3nt: TGTGCCAGCAGTAGCGGACTAGCGGAGAGGGGGAATGAGCAGTTCTTC
CDR3aa: CASSSGLAERGNEQFF
j_gene: TRBJ2-1
d_gene: TRBD2
abundance: -
v_gene: TRBV6-6

CDR3nt: TGTGCCAGCAGCTTGGCAGGGACTCCGGAGCAGTTCTTC
CDR3aa: CASSLAGTPEQFF
j_gene: TRBJ2-1
d_gene: -
abundance: few
v_gene: TRBV5-5

CDR3nt: TGTGCCAGCAGCTTAGTACAGGGATATGGCTACACCTTC
CDR3aa: CASSLVQGYGYTF
j_gene: TRBJ1-2
d_gene: -
abundance: -
v_gene: TRBV11-2

CDR3nt: TGTGCCAGCAGTCAGATGGGACGCCACCGTGGGACTTTCTTT
CDR3aa: CASSQMGRHRGTFF
j_gene: TRBJ1-1
d_gene: -
abundance: medium-sized
v_gene: TRBV28

CDR3nt: TGTGCCAGCAGTTACTATCTCCAGGGTGGAATGAATACGCAGTATTTT
CDR3aa: CASSYYLQGGMNTQYF
j_gene: TRBJ2-3
d_gene: -
abundance: few
v_gene: TRBV6-6

CDR3nt: TGTGCCAGCAGCTTAGTCATCGGGGTGAAAATGAATGAAAAACTGTTTTTT
CDR3aa: CASSLVIGVKMNEKLFF
j_gene: TRBJ1-4
d_gene: -
abundance: -
v_gene: TRBV7-8

CDR3nt: TGTGCCAGCAGTGAAGAGGGGCCTAACACAGATACGCAGTATTTT
CDR3aa: CASSEEGPNTDTQYF
j_gene: TRBJ2-3
d_gene: -
abundance: once
v_gene: TRBV25-1

CDR3nt: TGTGCCAGCAGCCGAACTAGCGGCAACCTTAAGACCCAGTACTTC
CDR3aa: CASSRTSGNLKTQYF
j_gene: TRBJ2-5
d_gene: TRBD2
abundance: -
v_gene: TRBV5-8

CDR3nt: TGTGCCAGCAGCTTAGCGGGAGTTAGCAATCAGCCCCAGCATTTT
CDR3aa: CASSLAGVSNQPQHF
j_gene: TRBJ1-5
d_gene: -
abundance: -
v_gene: TRBV7-2

CDR3nt: TGCAGCGTTGGCCTCCGGGGGACCGCCACAGATACGCAGTATTTT
CDR3aa: CSVGLRGTATDTQYF
j_gene: TRBJ2-3
d_gene: -
abundance: -
v_gene: TRBV29-1

CDR3nt: TGCGCCAGCAGCTCAGGGGGGGACCAGCCCCAGCATTTT
CDR3aa: CASSSGGDQPQHF
j_gene: TRBJ1-5
d_gene: TRBD1
abundance: -
v_gene: TRBV5-1

CDR3nt: TGTGCCAGCAGGCTGGACAGTAACACTGAAGCTTTCTTT
CDR3aa: CASRLDSNTEAFF
j_gene: TRBJ1-1
d_gene: -
abundance: -
v_gene: TRBV2

CDR3nt: TGTGCCAGTAGTATCCTGGGACAGAAAAACATTCAGTACTTC
CDR3aa: CASSILGQKNIQYF
j_gene: TRBJ2-4
d_gene: TRBD1
abundance: -
v_gene: TRBV19

CDR3nt: TGTGCCAGTAGTATCGCCCCATGGGGGGCCAATAATTCACCCCTCCACTTT
CDR3aa: CASSIAPWGANNSPLHF
j_gene: TRBJ1-6
d_gene: -
abundance: -
v_gene: TRBV19

CDR3nt: TGTGCCAGCAGGGGATCGGATACAAATTCCCCGTCTTACGAGCAGTACTTC
CDR3aa: CASRGSDTNSPSYEQYF
j_gene: TRBJ2-7
d_gene: -
abundance: once
v_gene: TRBV2

CDR3nt: TGTGCCAGCAGCTTAGTTTCCCCCTCGGGTAGCAACTCCTACGAGCAGTACTTC
CDR3aa: CASSLVSPSGSNSYEQYF
j_gene: TRBJ2-7
d_gene: -
abundance: -
v_gene: TRBV7-6

CDR3nt: TGTGCCAGCAGTGAGATTAGGACAGGGGTAAAGACCCAGTACTTC
CDR3aa: CASSEIRTGVKTQYF
j_gene: TRBJ2-5
d_gene: TRBD1
abundance: -
v_gene: TRBV2

CDR3nt: TGTGCCAGTAGTGCAAGTGGGCAGAAGAAGTCAAATTCACCCCTCCACTTT
CDR3aa: CASSASGQKKSNSPLHF
j_gene: TRBJ1-6
d_gene: -
abundance: -
v_gene: TRBV19

CDR3nt: TGTGCCAGCCACTGGGGGGCCGCCGGGGAGCTGTTTTTT
CDR3aa: CASHWGAAGELFF
j_gene: TRBJ2-2
d_gene: -
abundance: -
v_gene: TRBV21-1

CDR3nt: TGTGCCAGCAGTGTATCAATAGACACAATTCGCACTGAAGCTTTCTTT
CDR3aa: CASSVSIDTIRTEAFF
j_gene: TRBJ1-1
d_gene: -
abundance: -
v_gene: TRBV21-1

CDR3nt: TGTGCCAGTAGTATGGGGGGTACTGGAAACACCATATATTTT
CDR3aa: CASSMGGTGNTIYF
j_gene: TRBJ1-3
d_gene: -
abundance: few
v_gene: TRBV19

CDR3nt: TGTGCCTGGAGAGGGGGGGGCAACACTGAAGCTTTCTTT
CDR3aa: CAWRGGGNTEAFF
j_gene: TRBJ1-1
d_gene: -
abundance: -
v_gene: TRBV30

CDR3nt: TGCGCCAGCAGCCAAGATAAAACAGGATTAGAAGATACGCAGTATTTT
CDR3aa: CASSQDKTGLEDTQYF
j_gene: TRBJ2-3
d_gene: -
abundance: once
v_gene: TRBV4-3